The entry below gives a single T cell receptor (beta chain) sequence along with its context. The CDR3 end is not reached by the read, which stops 3 residues before it; the germline J gene fills it in. Genomic DNA, averaging about 1,200 ng per sample, yielded TCR beta CDR3 via immunoSEQ. The table came from immunoSEQ multiplex PCR; TCRdb's copy has only in-frame clones and leaves some out. The sample includes about 30,000 clones. The data were obtained in a study of T cells in women clearing cervical HPV infection. Losses at the gene ends were 4 bases for V and 1 base for J; bases not matched to a gene: 3. From germline, CDR1 is SEHNR and CDR2 FQNEAQ (reference sequence). The CDR3 sequence is 15 residues long.

The source material was blood buffy coat. The J gene is TRBJ1-5, the V gene TRBV7-9, with 8 positions matching TRBD1. The clonotype originates from a woman between 18 and 75 years old with a cervical HPV16 infection that either progressed to CIN3+ or cleared (not recorded which). CDR3 DNA (partial): TGTGCCAGCAGCTACCAGGGGGCGAGCAATCAGCCC. Protein sequence: CASSYQGASNQP. The full CDR3 reads CASSYQGASNQPQHF.